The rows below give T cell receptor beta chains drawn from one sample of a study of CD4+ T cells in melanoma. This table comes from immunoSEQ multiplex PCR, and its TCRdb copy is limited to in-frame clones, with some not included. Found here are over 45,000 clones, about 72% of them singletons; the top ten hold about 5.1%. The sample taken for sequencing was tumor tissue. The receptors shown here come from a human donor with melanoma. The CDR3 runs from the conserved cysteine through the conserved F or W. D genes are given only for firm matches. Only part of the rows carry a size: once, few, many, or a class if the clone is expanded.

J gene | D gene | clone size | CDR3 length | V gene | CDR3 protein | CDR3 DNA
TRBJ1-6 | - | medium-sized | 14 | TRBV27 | CASSSGIQPSPLHF | TGTGCCAGCAGTTCGGGAATTCAACCTTCACCCCTCCACTTT
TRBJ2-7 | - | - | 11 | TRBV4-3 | CASSRSYEQYF | TGCGCCAGCAGCCGGTCCTACGAGCAGTACTTC
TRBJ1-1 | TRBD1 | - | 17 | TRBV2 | CASSVPAGGGGRTEAFF | TGTGCCAGCAGTGTTCCGGCAGGGGGCGGAGGCCGCACTGAAGCTTTCTTT
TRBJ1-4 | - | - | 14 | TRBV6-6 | CASSRGGAGEKLFF | TGTGCCAGCAGCCGGGGGGGGGCGGGTGAAAAACTGTTTTTT
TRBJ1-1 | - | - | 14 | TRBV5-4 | CASSLALVSTEAFF | TGTGCCAGCAGCTTGGCCCTGGTAAGCACTGAAGCTTTCTTT
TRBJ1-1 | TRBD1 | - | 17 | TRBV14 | CASSDEARGRRGTEAFF | TGTGCCAGCAGCGACGAGGCCAGGGGGCGCCGGGGCACTGAAGCTTTCTTT
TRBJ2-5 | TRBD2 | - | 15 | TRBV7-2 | CASSQRAGGQETQYF | TGTGCCAGCAGCCAGCGGGCGGGGGGACAAGAGACCCAGTACTTC
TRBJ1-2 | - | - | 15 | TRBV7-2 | CASSLFRYGNYGYTF | TGTGCCAGCAGCCTCTTTAGGTATGGCAACTATGGCTACACCTTC
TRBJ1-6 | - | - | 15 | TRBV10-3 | CASSVNRPYNSPLHF | TGTGCCAGCAGTGTTAACAGGCCCTATAATTCACCCCTCCACTTT
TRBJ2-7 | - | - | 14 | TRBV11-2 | CASSLARVSYEQYF | TGTGCCAGCAGCTTAGCCAGGGTATCATACGAGCAGTACTTC
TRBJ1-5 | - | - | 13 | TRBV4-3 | CASSLAGNQPQHF | TGCGCCAGCAGCCTAGCGGGGAATCAGCCCCAGCATTTT
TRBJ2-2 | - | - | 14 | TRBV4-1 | CASSSGPQAGELFF | TGCGCCAGCAGCTCCGGGCCGCAGGCCGGGGAGCTGTTTTTT
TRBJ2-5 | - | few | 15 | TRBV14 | CASSLGHLYQETQYF | TGTGCCAGCAGCCTGGGACACCTGTACCAAGAGACCCAGTACTTC
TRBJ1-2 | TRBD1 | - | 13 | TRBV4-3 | CASSETGGDGYTF | TGCGCCAGCAGCGAGACAGGGGGCGATGGCTACACCTTC
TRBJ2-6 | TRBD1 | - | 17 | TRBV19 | CASSHRDRGSGANVLTF | TGTGCCAGTAGCCACCGGGACAGAGGCTCTGGGGCCAACGTCCTGACTTTC
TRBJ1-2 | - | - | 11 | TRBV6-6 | CASISLYGYTF | TGTGCCAGCATCTCTCTCTATGGCTACACCTTC
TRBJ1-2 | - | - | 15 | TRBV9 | CASSVAGTQKGGYTF | TGTGCCAGCAGCGTAGCCGGGACACAAAAGGGAGGCTACACCTTC
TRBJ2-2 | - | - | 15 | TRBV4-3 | CASSQEGGQTGELFF | TGCGCCAGCAGCCAAGAAGGAGGACAGACCGGGGAGCTGTTTTTT
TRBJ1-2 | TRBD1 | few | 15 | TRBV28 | CASSLSGGAMYGYTF | TGTGCCAGCAGTTTATCAGGGGGCGCAATGTATGGCTACACCTTC
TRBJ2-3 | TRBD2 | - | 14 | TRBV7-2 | CASEAGGVTDTQYF | TGTGCCAGTGAGGCGGGAGGAGTTACAGATACGCAGTATTTT
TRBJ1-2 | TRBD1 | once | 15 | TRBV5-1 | CASSLVPGGDYGYTF | TGCGCCAGCAGCTTGGTTCCAGGGGGGGACTATGGCTACACCTTC
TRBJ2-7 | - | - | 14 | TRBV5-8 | CASSFHVSSYEQYF | TGTGCCAGCAGCTTTCACGTGAGCTCCTACGAGCAGTACTTC
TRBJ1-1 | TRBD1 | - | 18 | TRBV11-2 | CASSTIRDRGWGNTEAFF | TGTGCCAGCAGCACCATCCGGGACAGGGGCTGGGGGAACACTGAAGCTTTCTTT
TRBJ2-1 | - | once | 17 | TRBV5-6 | CASSLGANQVSYNEQFF | TGTGCCAGCAGCTTGGGAGCTAACCAAGTCTCCTACAATGAGCAGTTCTTC
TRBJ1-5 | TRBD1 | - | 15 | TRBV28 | CASSSHTGGHQPQHF | TGTGCCAGCAGTTCACACACAGGGGGGCATCAGCCCCAGCATTTT
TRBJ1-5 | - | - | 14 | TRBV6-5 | CASSYDRGSRPQHF | TGTGCCAGCAGTTACGATCGGGGTAGCCGGCCCCAGCATTTT
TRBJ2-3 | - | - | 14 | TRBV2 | CASRSQGGADTQYF | TGTGCCAGCAGGAGTCAGGGGGGTGCAGATACGCAGTATTTT
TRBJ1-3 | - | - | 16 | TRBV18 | CASSPPSIRSGNTIYF | TGTGCCAGCTCACCACCTTCAATCCGCAGCGGAAACACCATATATTTT
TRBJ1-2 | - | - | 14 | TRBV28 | CASFRFGFNYGYTF | TGTGCCAGTTTTAGGTTCGGGTTTAACTATGGCTACACCTTC
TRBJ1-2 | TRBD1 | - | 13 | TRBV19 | CASLDRGLYGYTF | TGTGCCAGCCTCGACAGGGGGCTGTATGGCTACACCTTC
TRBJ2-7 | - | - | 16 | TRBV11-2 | CASSLGQVLPDYEQYF | TGTGCCAGCAGCTTAGGGCAGGTCCTACCCGACTACGAGCAGTACTTC
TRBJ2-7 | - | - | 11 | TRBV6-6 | CASSGAYEQYF | TGTGCCAGCAGTGGGGCCTACGAGCAGTACTTC
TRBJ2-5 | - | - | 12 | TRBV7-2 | CASSSYQETQYF | TGTGCCAGCAGCTCCTACCAAGAGACCCAGTACTTC
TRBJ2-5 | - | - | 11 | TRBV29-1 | CSVEEWETQYF | TGCAGCGTTGAAGAATGGGAGACCCAGTACTTC
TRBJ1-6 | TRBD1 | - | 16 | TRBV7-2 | CASSATGGMNNSPLHF | TGTGCCAGCAGCGCGACAGGGGGCATGAATAATTCACCCCTCCACTTT
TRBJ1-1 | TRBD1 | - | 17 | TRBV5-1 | CASSWDRDSPMNTEAFF | TGCGCCAGCAGCTGGGACCGGGACAGCCCAATGAACACTGAAGCTTTCTTT
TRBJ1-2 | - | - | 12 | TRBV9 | CASSDGVYGYTF | TGTGCCAGCAGCGACGGGGTCTATGGCTACACCTTC
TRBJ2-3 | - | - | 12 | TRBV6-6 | CASSSTTDTQYF | TGTGCCAGCAGTTCTACCACAGATACGCAGTATTTT
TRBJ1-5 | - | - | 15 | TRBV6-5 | CASSTTGRTNQPQHF | TGTGCCAGCAGCACTACAGGGAGGACCAATCAGCCCCAGCATTTT
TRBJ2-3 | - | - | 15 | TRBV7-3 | CASSRLGPKGDTQYF | TGTGCCAGCAGTCGCCTGGGACCAAAAGGGGATACGCAGTATTTT
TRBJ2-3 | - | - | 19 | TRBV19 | CASSSTSTGGGLSTDTQYF | TGTGCCAGTAGTTCAACTTCCACCGGGGGCGGACTAAGCACAGATACGCAGTATTTT
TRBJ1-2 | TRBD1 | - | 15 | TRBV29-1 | CSVGQGAHLPNGYTF | TGCAGCGTCGGACAGGGGGCCCACCTGCCCAATGGCTACACCTTC
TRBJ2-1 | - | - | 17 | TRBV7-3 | CASSLRAPGWIDNEQFF | TGTGCCAGCAGCTTAAGGGCCCCAGGGTGGATCGACAATGAGCAGTTCTTC
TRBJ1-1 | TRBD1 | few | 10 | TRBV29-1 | CSVVQGQAFF | TGCAGCGTAGTACAGGGGCAAGCTTTCTTT
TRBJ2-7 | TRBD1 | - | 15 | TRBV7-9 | CASSSRDRDPYEQYF | TGTGCCAGCAGCTCGCGGGACAGGGACCCCTACGAGCAGTACTTC
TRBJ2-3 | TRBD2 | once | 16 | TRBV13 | CASSAPGLRGIDTQYF | TGTGCCAGCAGCGCCCCGGGACTACGAGGAATAGATACGCAGTATTTT
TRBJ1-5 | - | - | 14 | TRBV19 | CASRRGASNQPQHF | TGTGCCAGTAGGAGGGGAGCGAGCAATCAGCCCCAGCATTTT
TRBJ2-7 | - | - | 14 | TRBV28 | CASSRMGVSYEQYF | TGTGCCAGCAGCCGAATGGGGGTCAGCTACGAGCAGTACTTC
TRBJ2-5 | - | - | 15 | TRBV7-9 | CASTPDPWSQETQYF | TGTGCCAGCACCCCTGACCCCTGGTCCCAAGAGACCCAGTACTTC
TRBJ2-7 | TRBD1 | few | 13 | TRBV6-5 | CASRGDRVYEQYF | TGTGCCAGCAGGGGGGACAGAGTTTACGAGCAGTACTTC
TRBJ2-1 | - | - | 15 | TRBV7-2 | CASSLSPGTTDEQFF | TGTGCCAGCAGCTTATCTCCCGGGACGACTGATGAGCAGTTCTTC
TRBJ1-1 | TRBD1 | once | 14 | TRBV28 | CASSVTGARPEAFF | TGTGCCAGCAGCGTAACAGGGGCGAGACCTGAAGCTTTCTTT
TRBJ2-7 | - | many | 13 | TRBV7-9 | CASSFGALYEQYF | TGTGCCAGCAGCTTTGGGGCCCTCTACGAGCAGTACTTC
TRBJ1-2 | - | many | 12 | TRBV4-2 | CASSQDRGGYTF | TGTGCCAGCAGCCAAGATAGAGGAGGCTACACCTTC
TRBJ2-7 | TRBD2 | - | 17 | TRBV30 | CAWIGASGGTTSYEQYF | TGTGCCTGGATTGGGGCTAGCGGGGGGACTACCTCCTACGAGCAGTACTTC
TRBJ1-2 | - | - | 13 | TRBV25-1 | CASSDGGRYGYTF | TGTGCCAGCAGTGACGGGGGGCGATATGGCTACACCTTC
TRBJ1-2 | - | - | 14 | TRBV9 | CASSPGGANYGYTF | TGTGCCAGCAGCCCTGGGGGGGCCAACTATGGCTACACCTTC